These 30 T cell receptor beta chains were all obtained from the same sample, sequenced in a study of PD-1 blockade in classical Hodgkin lymphoma. As to time point: cycle 4 day 1 (C4D1), after 6 weeks of nivolumab. Every one of the patients relapsed after autologous stem cell transplantation (brentuximab vedotin exposure was variable). Magnetic negative selection was used to purify CD4+ T cells from thawed PBMCs. Data came from immunoSEQ multiplex PCR; TCRdb stores just in-frame clones and leaves some out. Of nearly 20,000 clones listed, approximately 87% are singletons. Material: CD4+ T cells from blood, obtained before the fourth cycle of nivolumab. Receptor source: a human donor with classical Hodgkin lymphoma.

The chain recombines TRBV6-1 with TRBJ1-5, with D perhaps TRBD1 (6 bases). The CDR3 is 13 residues long. V dropped 4 bases and J dropped 4 bases, with 8 bases sitting between them. Germline CDR1 MNHNS, CDR2 SASEGT. CDR3 in amino acids: CASSAGVNQPQHF. The CDR3 DNA follows: TGTGCCAGCAGTGCAGGGGTGAATCAGCCCCAGCATTTT.

J is TRBJ2-1 and V is TRBV2; 7 bases align to TRBD2. J gave up 9 bases and V 7 bases, and 9 bases lay outside the gene matches. The length of the CDR3 is 13 residues. Germline V lookup: CDR1 SNHLY, CDR2 FYNNEI. As DNA, the CDR3 is TGTGCCAGCATTGGGCGGAGCGGGATTGAGCAGTTCTTC. Translating gives CASIGRSGIEQFF.

The chain carries TRBV6-1 and TRBJ1-2; D possibly corresponds to TRBD1 (6 bases). This CDR3 has 15 amino acids. Trimming took off 6 bases at V and 4 bases at J, with 18 bases between the two ends. Germline CDR1 reads MNHNS; CDR2 reads SASEGT. The CDR3 nucleotides are TGTGCCAGCAGAACGGCCGGGGGGCTGTCCTATGGCTACACCTTC. It translates to CASRTAGGLSYGYTF.

The chain's CDR3 is CASSSVSGQPQHF. CDR3 sequence (DNA): TGCGCCAGCAGCTCTGTCTCCGGTCAGCCCCAGCATTTT. The chain carries TRBV5-1 and TRBJ1-5; D not certain. V lost 3 bases and J 6 bases, leaving 10 bases between the germline ends. The CDR3 totals 13 residues. Per germline, CDR1 SGHRS and CDR2 YFSETQ. Using reference TRBV5-1 and TRBJ1-5 for the parts outside the CDR3, the full variable domain is KAGVTQTPRYLIKTRGQQVTLSCSPISGHRSVSWYQQTPGQGLQFLFEYFSETQRNKGNFPGRFSGRQFSNSRSEMNVSTLELGDSALYLCASSSVSGQPQHFGDGTRLSIL.

The chain is built from TRBV7-3 and TRBJ2-3; D may be TRBD2 (6 bases). From germline, CDR1 is SGHTA and CDR2 FQGTGA. Trimming removed 0 bases from V and 5 bases from J, with 6 bases in between. The CDR3 spans 13 residues. The CDR3 nucleotides read TGTGCCAGCAGCTTAACTAGCGGAGATACGCAGTATTTT. The encoded protein is CASSLTSGDTQYF.

The CDR3 DNA sequence: TGTGCCAGCAGTTTAGCCACAGGGAACACCGGGGAGCTGTTTTTT. It yields the protein CASSLATGNTGELFF. V gene TRBV28 combines with J gene TRBJ2-2, with D possibly being TRBD1 (5 bases). This CDR3 spans 15 amino acids. Trimming removed 2 bases from V and 1 base from J, with 8 bases in between. CDR1 is MDHEN, CDR2 SYDVKM, per germline. The variable domain in full, with the rest retrieved from reference TRBV28 and TRBJ2-2, is DVKVTQSSRYLVKRTGEKVFLECVQDMDHENMFWYRQDPGLGLRLIYFSYDVKMKEKGDIPEGYSVSREKKERFSLILESASTNQTSMYLCASSLATGNTGELFFGEGSRLTVL.

This clone was counted a single time. The CDR3 sequence: CASSSRGGKQPQHF. DNA of the CDR3: TGTGCCAGCAGTTCACGAGGGGGGAAGCAGCCCCAGCATTTT. The V call is TRBV28, the J call TRBJ1-5, with a tentative D call TRBD1 (6 bases). The V gene lost 4 bases and the J gene lost 7 bases, with 14 bases spanning the gap. Germline lookup yields CDR1 MDHEN and CDR2 SYDVKM. The CDR3 loop spans 14 amino acids.

CDR3 sequence: CASSPPGLAKNIQYF. The DNA of the CDR3 is TGTGCCAGCTCACCACCGGGTCTAGCCAAAAACATTCAGTACTTC. The V call is TRBV18, the J call TRBJ2-4; no reliable D call. CDR1 and CDR2 (germline): KGHSH, LQKENI. This CDR3 is 15 amino acids long. V dropped 0 bases and J dropped 0 bases, with 6 bases sitting between them.

V is TRBV18 and J is TRBJ1-1, with 8 bases that match TRBD1. Germline-derived CDR1 and CDR2 are KGHSH and LQKENI. V lost 3 bases and J lost 0; bases outside the gene matches: 12. The CDR3 length is 18 residues. The CDR3 loop is CASSPKQQGGWMNTEAFF. The CDR3 DNA sequence: TGTGCCAGCTCACCGAAACAACAGGGGGGTTGGATGAACACTGAAGCTTTCTTT.

This chain connects TRBV5-1 to TRBJ2-1, with a weak D call TRBD1 (5 bases). In germline, CDR1 is SGHRS, CDR2 YFSETQ. V lost 0 bases, J lost 5 bases, and 6 bases lay in between. The CDR3 is 13 residues long. CDR3 residues: CASSLGTNNEQFF. The CDR3 nucleotides read TGCGCCAGCAGCTTGGGGACAAACAATGAGCAGTTCTTC.

This sequence joins TRBV20-1 and TRBJ1-5; D is undetermined. Germline CDR1 reads DFQATT; CDR2 reads SNEGSKA (reference sequence). V was pared by 5 bases and J by 7 bases, with 9 bases between. This CDR3 has 11 residues. The CDR3 DNA reads TGCAGTGCTCGTGGTAGCCAGCCCCAGCATTTT. Its translation: CSARGSQPQHF.

V usage is TRBV7-2 and J usage is TRBJ2-3; the match to TRBD2 covers 9 bases. The CDR3 runs to 17 residues. The V segment lost 2 bases and the J segment 3 bases; nucleotides outside the gene matches: 9. Germline assignment: CDR1 SGHTA and CDR2 FQGNSA. The CDR3, as DNA: TGTGCCAGCAGCTTACGGGGGGTAGCGGGAGTGACAGATACGCAGTATTTT. Its translation is CASSLRGVAGVTDTQYF.

V gene TRBV19 combines with J gene TRBJ1-5; 8 bases are a match to TRBD1. V was pared by 6 bases and J by 5 bases, with 12 bases of the junction left unmatched. This CDR3 is built from 16 residues. CDR1 and CDR2 from the germline V gene are LNHDA and SQIVND (reference sequence). In nucleotides, the CDR3 is TGTGCCAGTAGCCTACACCTCGGGACAGGATATCAGCCCCAGCATTTT. It is translated as CASSLHLGTGYQPQHF.

The chain employs TRBV5-8 and TRBJ2-1; unclear D gene. Germline values: CDR1 SGHTS, CDR2 YDEGEE. The CDR3 length is 15 residues. Trimming took off 0 bases at V and 0 bases at J, with 7 bases between the two ends. This CDR3 is CASSLDSYSYNEQFF. Here the CDR3 DNA reads TGTGCCAGCAGCTTGGACTCCTACTCCTACAATGAGCAGTTCTTC.

The chain has TRBV27 and TRBJ2-1; the D is unclear. Trimming left V 8 bases short and J 6 bases short, with 14 bases between. The CDR3 covers 13 residues. In germline, CDR1 is MNHEY, CDR2 SMNVEV (reference sequence). CDR3 region: CASGRAYFNEQFF. For the CDR3, the DNA is TGTGCCAGCGGAAGAGCCTATTTCAATGAGCAGTTCTTC.

This sequence joins TRBV19 and TRBJ2-7; the D is unclear. Trimming stripped 1 base from V and 3 bases from J, with 10 bases between. The CDR3 has 14 amino acids. Germline assignment: CDR1 LNHDA and CDR2 SQIVND (reference sequence). The CDR3 DNA follows: TGTGCCAGTAGTATAGCATTCGAACACTACGAGCAGTACTTC. Protein sequence: CASSIAFEHYEQYF.

This clone has more than one count but fewer than ten. The gene calls are TRBV28 and TRBJ2-7, with D possibly matching TRBD1 (5 bases). Germline-derived CDR1 and CDR2 are MDHEN and SYDVKM. The CDR3 has 15 amino acids. V was cut by 7 bases and J by 2 bases, with 18 bases left in between. CDR3 sequence: CASISGQVYPYEQYF. The CDR3 nucleotides are TGTGCCAGCATTTCAGGGCAGGTTTACCCCTACGAGCAGTACTTC.

By share, this clone counts as medium-sized. The chain is built from TRBV4-1 and TRBJ1-2; tentative D call: TRBD1 (5 bases). Germline V gene data show CDR1 as MGHRA and CDR2 as YSYEKL. CDR3 length: 15 amino acids. V lost 0 bases to trimming and J lost 3 bases, with 11 bases between them. CDR3 residues: CASSQDGQGHYGYTF. CDR3 DNA sequence: TGCGCCAGCAGCCAAGACGGGCAGGGCCACTATGGCTACACCTTC.

The genes are TRBV4-1 and TRBJ2-7; 10 nucleotides align to TRBD2. This CDR3 comprises 18 residues. Trimming removed 0 bases from V and 0 bases from J; junction bases left unmatched: 8. Germline V gene sequence: CDR1 MGHRA, CDR2 YSYEKL. DNA of the CDR3: TGCGCCAGCAGCCAAGAAGCCCAGGGACTAGCGAACTCCTACGAGCAGTACTTC. The encoded protein is CASSQEAQGLANSYEQYF.

The chain is built from TRBV7-2 and TRBJ2-5; 9 positions agree with TRBD1. The CDR3 is 17 amino acids. Germline CDR1 SGHTA, CDR2 FQGNSA. The trim removed 0 bases at V and 4 bases at J, leaving 9 bases unmatched. This chain's CDR3 is CASSLAGDRVSGETQYF. The CDR3 DNA follows: TGTGCCAGCAGCTTAGCGGGGGACAGGGTTAGTGGAGAGACCCAGTACTTC.

This chain connects TRBV2 to TRBJ1-5; 7 bases line up with TRBD1. The junction had 11 bases not matched to a gene; V was cut back by 8 bases and J by 7 bases. The V gene's germline CDR1 is SNHLY and CDR2 FYNNEI. This CDR3 is 14 amino acids long. The CDR3 reads CASWRGQGGQPQHF. The CDR3 DNA reads as TGTGCCAGCTGGAGGGGGCAGGGAGGCCAGCCCCAGCATTTT.

Comment on this clone: At one boundary the junction diverges from the germline segment, which might be a read error. V gene TRBV7-7 combines with J gene TRBJ2-2; D is unclear. This CDR3 spans 11 amino acids. The germline V gene has CDR1 SSHAT and CDR2 FNYEAQ (reference sequence). CDR3 amino acids: CASTNTGELFF. The CDR3 DNA reads as TGTGCTAGCACCAACACCGGGGAGCTGTTTTTT.

This rearrangement joins TRBV5-1 to TRBJ1-4, with 11 nucleotides matching TRBD1. Trimming took 2 bases from V and 3 from J; bases not matched to a gene: 3. Germline CDR1 SGHRS, CDR2 YFSETQ. The CDR3 has 16 amino acids. The CDR3 region has the DNA TGCGCCAGCAGCTTAGGACAGGGGGCGTCTAATGAAAAACTGTTTTTT. Translated: CASSLGQGASNEKLFF.

This sequence joins TRBV20-1 and TRBJ2-7; TRBD1 matches at 9 bases. The length of the CDR3 is 11 residues. Germline V gene data show CDR1 as DFQATT and CDR2 as SNEGSKA (reference sequence). V lost 6 bases, J lost 5 bases, and 2 bases stayed unmatched. CDR3 coding DNA: TGCAGTGCACGGACAGGGGACGAGCAGTACTTC. It encodes CSARTGDEQYF.

V is TRBV4-1 and J is TRBJ2-5, with TRBD1 identical over 7 bases. Germline V gene sequence: CDR1 MGHRA, CDR2 YSYEKL. Germline trimming cut 3 bases from V and 2 bases from J; bases unmatched to any gene: 0. The CDR3 totals 13 residues. The CDR3 DNA reads as TGCGCCAGCAGCCAGACAGGGCAAGAGACCCAGTACTTC. It is translated as CASSQTGQETQYF.

The J gene is TRBJ1-1, the V gene TRBV9; D not certain. The germline gives CDR1 SGDLS, CDR2 YYNGEE. V dropped 0 bases and J dropped 10 bases, with 16 bases sitting between them. The CDR3 sequence is 14 residues long. CDR3 amino acids: CASSVDRGDGGAFF. The CDR3 region has the DNA TGTGCCAGCAGCGTAGATCGGGGTGACGGAGGAGCTTTCTTT.

This chain connects TRBV6-1 to TRBJ1-2; perhaps TRBD1 as D (5 bases). The V gene's germline CDR1 is MNHNS and CDR2 SASEGT. Trimming removed 3 bases from V and 4 bases from J, with 12 bases in between. The CDR3 has 14 residues. The DNA of the CDR3 is TGTGCCAGCAGTGATCCCGCGAGGGGCTATGGCTACACCTTC. This encodes CASSDPARGYGYTF.

The rearrangement joins TRBV30 to TRBJ2-5; 8 positions match TRBD2. From germline, CDR1 is GTSNPN and CDR2 SVGIG (reference sequence). V dropped 2 bases and J dropped 8; count of bases not matched to a gene: 7. The CDR3 sequence is 13 residues long. The CDR3 DNA reads TGTGCCTGGAGTCAAAGGCGGGAGGCCACCCAGTACTTC. The encoded protein is CAWSQRREATQYF.

The rearrangement uses TRBV28 and TRBJ2-6; D not resolved. The CDR3 length is 14 residues. Germline CDR1 is MDHEN and CDR2 is SYDVKM. V lost 1 base, J lost 3 bases, and 4 bases lay in between. CDR3 DNA sequence: TGTGCCAGCAGTTTATCCTTTGGGGCCAACGTCCTGACTTTC. Its translation is CASSLSFGANVLTF.

The chain carries TRBV6-6 and TRBJ1-5, with TRBD1 matching over 10 bases. The trim removed 8 bases at V and 2 bases at J, leaving 3 bases unmatched. The CDR3 is made up of 14 amino acids. From germline, CDR1 is MNHNY and CDR2 SVGAGI (reference sequence). CDR3 sequence: CASDGTGGNQPQHF. CDR3 nucleotides: TGTGCCAGCGACGGGACAGGGGGCAATCAGCCCCAGCATTTT.